This entry features one TCR beta chain sequence. No antigen is known for it. The data were taken from a study of memory CD4+ T cells and cytomegalovirus serostatus. Broader study findings: The CMV-associated TCR signature appears largely within the CD4+ memory repertoire. Median bootstrapped AUC for CMV status was approximately 0.95 originally, approximately 0.93 US-trained.

V was clipped by 5 bases and J by 10 bases, with 23 bases between them. This CDR3 is built from 15 residues. Germline V lookup: CDR1 MNHEY, CDR2 SVGAGI. The sort gate was single viable CD3+CD4+CD8-CD45RO+ cells for memory CD4+ T cells. Serostatus was set by detecting CMV pp150, pp28, p38, p52 IgG. Under the authors' procedure: After removing out-of-frame reads, around 2,100,000 distinct TCRbeta sequences remained. Produced via immunoSEQ multiplex PCR; TCRdb's table is partial and in-frame only. That table supplies the V and J calls and clone size; D and trimming were determined from the DNA. The data show approximately 52,000 clones, roughly three quarters seen once.

The J gene is TRBJ1-2, the V gene TRBV6-5; TRBD1 might be the D (6 bases). The sequence was obtained from an adult in good health and CMV-seronegative. The sample taken for sequencing was memory CD4+ T cells from blood. CDR3 nucleotides: TGTGCCAGCAGTCCCAATCCCACAGGGTTTTCGGCCTACACCTTC. Translation gives CASSPNPTGFSAYTF.